The 4 T cell receptor beta chains presented below share a single source sample, sequenced in a study of response to subunit inactivated influenza vaccine. TCRdb fed the RT-PCR reads into MiXCR, producing one record per CDR3 protein. Of more than 450,000 distinct CDR3 sequences in the sample, about 10% are singletons; the top ten hold 11%. The same sample was also studied in work on T cells expressing NK-cell markers. According to that study: Generation of TCR beta cDNA was performed by 5'RACE template switching incorporating UMIs.

This specimen was PBMCs from blood, taken on the day of vaccination. These receptors were obtained from a man aged 50 to 59 who received an inactivated influenza vaccine.

The chain couples TRBV28 to TRBJ2-7; D unclear. The CDR3 loop spans 12 amino acids. The V end was cut by 4 bases, the J end by 6 bases, with 10 bases between. Germline CDR1 MDHEN, CDR2 SYDVKM. CDR3 amino acids: CASSWPLTEQYF. Written as DNA, the CDR3 is TGTGCCAGCAGTTGGCCCCTCACCGAGCAGTACTTC.

This clonotype was recorded many times. The chain couples TRBV24-1 to TRBJ2-2; D gene ambiguous. Trimming took 3 bases from V and 5 from J, leaving 9 bases between them. CDR1 is KGHDR and CDR2 is SFDVKD in the germline V gene. The CDR3 length is 14 residues. The CDR3 coding sequence is TGTGCCACCAGTGATACTACAAGGACCGGGGAGCTGTTTTTT. Protein: CATSDTTRTGELFF.

This clonotype was picked up many times. V and J are TRBV5-1 and TRBJ2-1; D may be TRBD1 (6 bases). Trimming took off 2 bases at V and 0 bases at J, with 9 bases between the two ends. The CDR3 contains 15 residues. Germline CDR1 and CDR2: SGHRS and YFSETQ. The CDR3: CASSFTGSSYNEQFF. The CDR3 coding sequence is TGCGCCAGCAGCTTTACAGGGAGCTCCTACAATGAGCAGTTCTTC.

This sequence joins TRBV6-2 or TRBV6-3 and TRBJ1-1, with 7 bases matching TRBD1. The CDR3 extends over 13 amino acids. Germline values: CDR1 MNHEY, CDR2 SVGEGT. The ends lost 5 bases at V and 14 bases at J; junction bases unmatched: 14. The CDR3 sequence: CASSRNAGTVHFF. The DNA for the CDR3 is TGTGCCAGCAGTCGGAACGCCGGGACAGTGCACTTCTTT.